This T cell receptor beta chain was identified during a study of shared clonotypes between healthy human individuals (dated by TCRdb to between 2020 and 2021). About the investigation overall: The cohort included three men and a couple of women between 18 and 49 years of age. To estimate repertoire size and how much clonotypes are shared between individuals, the study performed deep sequencing of blood TCR repertoires from roughly five healthy adults. To increase sequencing depth and limit assay-specific biases, different laboratories used diverse techniques to prepare libraries and sequence TCR repertoires. Leukapheresis yielded between about 0.94 and 8.9 billion PBMCs per donor. For each donor, three plates each were used for CD4 naive and CD4 memory, two plates were used for CD8 naive, and one plate was used for CD8 memory.

CDR1 and CDR2 were assigned from the germline V gene as SGHRS and YFSETQ. Taken from cysteine to phenylalanine, the CDR3 has 12 residues. The retained sequence is limited to the CDR3, 36 bases, with the frame set at the first base. Cut back by 5 bases and 5 bases, the V and J ends lie 11 bases apart. This clone was counted once. Its antigen remains unidentified. Base qualities were left out, and no much larger clone turns up one base away. Donors were healthy HIV-negative adults with no recently reported acute infections or vaccinations. Every donor was a Caucasian adult residing in Nashville, Tennessee, USA. CD4+ T cells were enriched by magnetic negative selection, after which naive cells were positively selected on CD45RA and the negative fraction was taken as the memory subset. After blood collection by leukapheresis, PBMCs were isolated using Ficoll-Histopaque density gradient centrifugation and then cryopreserved in the vapor phase of liquid nitrogen. Purity and quantity of every magnetically sorted T cell population were checked by analytical flow cytometry. Genomic DNA was isolated from every sorted fraction and measured by UV absorbance on a Nanodrop 2000c.

Findings and caveats that apply to the study as a whole: Sharing across a handful of donors was observed for around 5% of naive CD4, around 3.5% of naive CD8, about 2.5% of memory CD4, and around 0.4% of memory CD8 clonotypes. Estimated clonotype richness was generally larger for naive than for memory subsets. Sampling was limited to blood, and TCR repertoires in tissue likely differ from TCR repertoires in blood. Rarefaction of sorted-subset datasets indicated incomplete sequencing despite the large sequencing depth. Compared with non-shared clonotypes, the clonotypes found in all four sorted-subset donors had higher generation probabilities. Pairwise subsampling led to the expectation that sequencing depth would affect the degree of clonotype sharing among donors. Because the study included only a small number of donors, the genetic and exposure-history diversity represented was limited.

Using the deep immunoSEQ assay, multiplex PCR amplified TCR CDR3 regions from genomic DNA. Extracted genomic DNA from each cell subset was spread evenly across all wells of several immunoSEQ 96-well plates, with each plate serving as a replicate. Each replicate PCR for sorted subsets received around 210 ng genomic DNA, equal to 28,000 or so T cell genomes. The purified libraries were quantified using a Qubit 3.0 fluorometer, sized with a Bioanalyzer 2100, and then quantified again using the KAPA Library Quantification kit. A separate single-read 150-cycle Illumina NextSeq 550 flow cell was used to sequence each immunoSEQ 96-well plate. On the study's bioinformatics: Because the immunoSEQ output held only junctional sequences and lacked quality scores, the filtering could not match the filtering applied to full-length reads. Sequences were annotated with PyIR, a Python wrapper for IgBLAST v1.9, using IMGT germline references to assign V/J genes and CDR3. Reads were filtered out if the reads had weak V/J assignments (E-value above 1e-6), no CDR3, stop codons, out-of-frame junctions, or ambiguous translated residues. V3J clonotypes were defined as sequences sharing the same inferred V gene, J gene, and CDR3 amino acid sequence. Percentage overlap between repertoires was calculated by dividing the number of shared unique clonotypes by the size of the smaller repertoire. RTK rarefaction, the Chao1 estimator, and Recon v2.1 estimates of unobserved clonotypes were used to assess repertoire richness. For all TCRbeta clonotypes obtained by the gDNA method from four donors, generation probabilities were computed with OLGA. TCRdb retrieved this table from immuneACCESS and kept in-frame rearrangements only. Not all clones are present; in checked studies, unresolved V genes account for under half, and no reason is known for the remainder. V and J calls and clone size are copied from that table; D and trimming were computed from the DNA. The sample table shows over a million clones, and around 98.5% are seen once. The ten top clones hold about 0.34% of the sample.

The chain uses TRBV5-1 and TRBJ2-7, with the D gene not confidently named. The sequencing input was naive CD4+ T cells sorted from blood. The cell subset or site tag for this specimen amounts to: CD45RA+ positively selected. The sequence was obtained from a man younger than 40 in good health. At the DNA level, the sequence is TGCGCCAGCAGTCAAGACCTTAACGAGCAGTACTTC. This gives the protein CASSQDLNEQYF.